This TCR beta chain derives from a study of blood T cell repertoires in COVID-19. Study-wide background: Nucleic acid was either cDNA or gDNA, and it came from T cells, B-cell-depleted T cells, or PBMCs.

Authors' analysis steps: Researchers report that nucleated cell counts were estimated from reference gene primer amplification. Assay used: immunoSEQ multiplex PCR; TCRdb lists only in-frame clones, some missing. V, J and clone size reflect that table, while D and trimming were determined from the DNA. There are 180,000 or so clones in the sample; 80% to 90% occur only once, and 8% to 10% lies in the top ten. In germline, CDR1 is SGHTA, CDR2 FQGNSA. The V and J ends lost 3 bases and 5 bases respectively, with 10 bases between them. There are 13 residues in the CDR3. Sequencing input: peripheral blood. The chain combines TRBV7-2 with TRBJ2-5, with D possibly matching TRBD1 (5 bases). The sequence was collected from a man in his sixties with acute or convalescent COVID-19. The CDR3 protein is CASSFQGAETQYF. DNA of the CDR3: TGTGCCAGCAGCTTTCAAGGGGCGGAGACCCAGTACTTC.